This T cell receptor (beta chain) was sequenced for a study of blood T cell repertoires in COVID-19. Whole-study context: The United States, Italy and Spain supplied acute and convalescent COVID-19 samples.

Recruitment covered fewer than 25 US areas and drew participants whose ages spanned about 18 to 95 years. TCRdb's copy holds only in-frame clones and misses some; the assay was immunoSEQ multiplex PCR. The sample has approximately 210,000 clones; approximately 80% are singletons. With V trimmed by 2 bases and J by 9 bases, 2 bases remained unmatched. This CDR3 has 14 amino acids. Germline values: CDR1 MNHEY, CDR2 SMNVEV (reference sequence). This clone was seen just once. The specimen was PBMCs or T cells enriched from blood (not recorded which). The sequence was obtained from a man aged 25 to 40 with acute COVID-19. The V gene is TRBV27, the J gene TRBJ1-6; 9 nucleotides line up with TRBD1. CDR3 region: CASSLRDRVSPLHF. DNA for the CDR3: TGTGCCAGCAGTTTACGGGACAGGGTTTCACCCCTCCACTTT.